What follows describes a single TCR beta chain. Measured with immunoSEQ multiplex PCR; TCRdb has only the in-frame clones, and not every one. Of about 320,000 clones detected, about 90% appear once; the ten largest clones hold more than 9.5%. Germline V gene data show CDR1 as SEHNR and CDR2 as FQNEAQ (reference sequence). V gave up 5 bases and J gave up 1 base; unmatched junction bases: 17. This CDR3 spans 18 amino acids. The record originates from a study of blood T cell repertoires in COVID-19. Study-level background: The United States, Italy and Spain supplied acute and convalescent COVID-19 samples.

J is TRBJ2-7 and V is TRBV7-9; TRBD1 aligns across 7 bases. The TCR comes from a woman aged 25 to 39 with COVID-19, enrolled during active disease. Sequencing was performed on peripheral blood. DNA for the CDR3: TGTGCCAGCAGCCCCCAGAAGCCAGGGGGTGATATTTCCTACGAGCAGTACTTC. Protein sequence: CASSPQKPGGDISYEQYF.